The sequence of this TCR beta chain was determined in a study of PD-L1 blockade in urothelial cancer. Germline V CDR1 and CDR2: SGDLS, YYNGEE. With 0 bases removed from V and 7 bases from J, the gap between germline ends came to 14 bases. The CDR3 runs to 15 residues. Details on this clone: Its antigen is still unknown.

The assay was immunoSEQ multiplex PCR, and TCRdb's table has in-frame clones only and misses some. Among roughly 100,000 clones, approximately 85% were seen once, and the ten largest hold more than 2%. Overall study results and limits: For durable-benefit patients, tumor-associated blood clones expanded more at 3 weeks.

The sequencing here drew on PBMCs, taken around atezolizumab (anti-PD-L1) treatment. The chain links TRBV9 to TRBJ2-1, with D perhaps TRBD2 (6 bases). This clonotype originated in a man over 45 with urothelial cancer. The CDR3 nucleotides read TGTGCCAGCAGCGTAGACGGGGGTAGGGAGAATGAGCAGTTCTTC. It codes for CASSVDGGRENEQFF.